This TCR beta chain appears in the sequencing data of a study of blood T cell repertoires in COVID-19 (dated by TCRdb to about 2020). Regarding the complete study: Recovered participants in ImmuneRACE Cohort 3 were defined by two consecutive negative NP/OP PCR tests, clearance by a healthcare professional, or resolution of symptoms. Collaborator samples came from the United States, Italy and Spain and covered acute and convalescent phases of COVID-19. Where available, HLA class I and class II types were obtained from metadata supplied by the sample provider rather than from assay-based typing. The samples were drawn from the first 160 participants of the ongoing ImmuneRACE study and from 1,254 subjects provided by 6 global collaborators. The material from the prospective study consisted of cDNA or gDNA derived from T cells, B-cell-depleted T cells, or PBMCs. Deeply sampled blood TCRbeta repertoires from subjects exposed to, actively infected with, or recovered from COVID-19 were included in the dataset. The repertoires were released in a freely available public database meant as a resource for research on the immune response to SARS-CoV-2. A de-identified subject ID, COVID-19 status, age in years and sex were almost always included in the sample metadata.

For this clone: The target of this receptor is not known. Base qualities are not at hand, and no much larger clone is one base apart.

The immunoSEQ Assay, a bias-controlled multiplex PCR, was used to amplify TCRbeta CDR3 regions from genomic DNA. Per the original workflow: Nucleated cell counts per sample were estimated from amplification of reference gene primers within the assay. To quantify the absolute abundance of each unique TCRbeta CDR3 rearrangement, sequence reads were collapsed and filtered. Productive Simpson clonality was computed per sample as the square root of Simpson's diversity index over productive rearrangements. The immuneACCESS repertoire file appears here via TCRdb, limited to in-frame rearrangements. These files lack a portion of the clones; in checked studies, under half of the deficit traces to unresolved V genes, and the cause of the others is not known. V, J and clone size are those of that table, while D and trimming were read from the DNA. The sample profile shows about 230,000 clones; 85% to 90% of them were found once. The biggest ten clones account for roughly 3.2% of the sample.

Participants in the prospective study were aged roughly 18 to 95 years, lived in 20 to 30 United States geographic areas, and enrolled through a virtual design. In the prospective study, participants were assigned to cohorts based on the clinical history participants reported in a screening survey and a study questionnaire. Each participant in the prospective study had whole blood, serum and a nasopharyngeal or oropharyngeal swab collected by mobile phlebotomists. Over a roughly 2-month period, participants in the prospective study had the option of providing additional blood draws and questionnaires. Before DNA extraction, prospective study blood samples were shipped either frozen or at room temperature. Overall results and qualifications from the work: The amount of clinical and demographic metadata varied by source and participant and was provided uncurated.

From the cysteine through the phenylalanine, the CDR3 covers 14 amino acids. Of all the DNA, just the CDR3 is kept, 42 bases in frame from base 1. After removal of 5 bases from V and 5 bases from J, the junction retains 8 bases not matched to a gene. CDR1 LNHDA and CDR2 SQIVND are derived from the germline V gene (reference sequence). The chain joins TRBV19 to TRBJ2-7, and TRBD1 matches 8 of the central bases. The TCR originated in a woman aged 45-59 years in a cohort exposed to, infected with or recovered from COVID-19 (not recorded which). The sequenced material came from PBMCs or T cells enriched from blood (not recorded which). The DNA sequence is as follows: TGTGCCAGTAGTTCTGACAGGGGTATGCACGAGCAGTACTTC. Its product reads: CASSSDRGMHEQYF.